This record looks at one T cell receptor (beta chain) sequence and its context. Its target is unknown. V was cut by 3 bases and J by 1 base, with 5 bases left in between. CDR1 is DFQATT, CDR2 SNEGSKA, per germline (reference sequence). The CDR3 loop spans 12 amino acids. The source of the sample is a study of T cells in Graves' hyperthyroidism and ophthalmopathy. What was amplified from RNA transcripts were TCR beta CDR3 regions. HTBI primers were used for first-round RT-PCR of the TCR CDR3. TCRdb independently ran MiXCR on the multiplex PCR reads; one entry per CDR3 protein. This sample yields approximately 600,000 distinct CDR3 sequences, of which 15% to 20% are seen a single time; around 4% belongs to the top ten. Study-level findings and limits: Ophthalmopathy, which appeared later, was predicted by the model a median about 5.9 months before onset.

Patients with uncontrolled infections, other autoimmune diseases, pregnancy or lactation were excluded. Orbital computed tomography, thyroid ultrasound, serum thyroxine and TRAb, and clinical symptoms together informed the diagnoses. PBMCs were sourced from roughly 10 ml fresh peripheral blood. The chain links TRBV20-1 to TRBJ2-3, with no clear D. Sample: blood. The TCR was taken from a woman between 25 and 40 years old with Graves' hyperthyroidism. The CDR3 DNA reads as TGCAGTGCTAGCGGTCGCACAGATACGCAGTATTTT. Amino acid sequence: CSASGRTDTQYF.